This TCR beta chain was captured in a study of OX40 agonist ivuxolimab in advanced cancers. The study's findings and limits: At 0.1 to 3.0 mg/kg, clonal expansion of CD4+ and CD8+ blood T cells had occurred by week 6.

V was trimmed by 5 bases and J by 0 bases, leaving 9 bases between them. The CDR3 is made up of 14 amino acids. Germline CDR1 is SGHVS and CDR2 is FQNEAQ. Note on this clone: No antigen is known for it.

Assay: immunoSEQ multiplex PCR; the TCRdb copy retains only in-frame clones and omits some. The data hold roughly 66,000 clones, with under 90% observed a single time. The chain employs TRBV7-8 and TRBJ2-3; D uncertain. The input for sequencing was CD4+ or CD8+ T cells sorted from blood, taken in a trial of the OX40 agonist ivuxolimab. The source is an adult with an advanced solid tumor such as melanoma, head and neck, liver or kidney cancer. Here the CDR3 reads CASSPGSSTDTQYF. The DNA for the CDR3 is TGTGCCAGCAGCCCCGGGTCTAGCACAGATACGCAGTATTTT.